This note documents a single T cell receptor beta chain sequence. The antigen remains unidentified. V lost 4 bases and J lost 2; bases outside the gene matches: 7. CDR1 SGHNT and CDR2 YENEEA come from the germline V gene. CDR3 size: 16 residues. Measured with immunoSEQ multiplex PCR; TCRdb has only the in-frame clones, and not every one. Altogether approximately 220,000 clones are present, around nine tenths being singletons, with the ten largest covering about 3%. This sample is part of a study of cytomegalovirus exposure and HLA in healthy donors. Study-level background: Later analysis reported that the approximately 120 validation repertoires shared the platform of the 650 to 700 first-cohort repertoires.

Study observations and caveats: Researchers catalogued about 150 TCR beta chains as cytomegalovirus-associated. Published work reported that the classifier diagnosed cytomegalovirus status with high specificity and sensitivity.

The chain combines TRBV11-3 with TRBJ2-1, with 8 bases lining up with TRBD2. The source material was PBMCs. The clonotype was recovered from a man younger than 30 in good health and CMV-seronegative. The DNA for the CDR3 is TGTGCCAGCAGCTCTACCATAGCGGGGACCTACAATGAGCAGTTCTTC. Its protein product is CASSSTIAGTYNEQFF.